These T cell receptor beta chains were read from a single sample in a study of shared clonotypes between healthy human individuals. TCRdb's copy holds only in-frame clones and misses some; the assay was immunoSEQ multiplex PCR. The sample consists of about 2 million clones, about 95% of them appearing once. The source material was naive CD8+ T cells sorted from blood. Every receptor here comes from a man aged 18 to 30 in good health. The CDR3 runs from the conserved cysteine through the conserved F or W. A D gene is named only where the DNA matches it firmly. Some rows mark clone size as missing; the rest say once, few, many or name a class of expanded clone.

CDR3aa | CDR3nt | j_gene | v_gene | abundance | len | d_gene
CASSLATTNTGELFF | TGTGCCAGCAGTTTGGCCACCACGAACACCGGGGAGCTGTTTTTT | TRBJ2-2 | TRBV7-7 | NA | 15 | NA
CAISESGVANYGYTF | TGTGCCATCAGTGAGTCAGGAGTAGCTAACTATGGCTACACCTTC | TRBJ1-2 | TRBV10-3 | NA | 15 | NA
CASSYQPAARAYEQYF | TGTGCCAGCAGTTACCAGCCTGCCGCTCGGGCGTACGAGCAGTACTTC | TRBJ2-7 | TRBV27 | NA | 16 | NA
CASSYPPGGPWETQYF | TGTGCCAGCAGTTACCCTCCTGGCGGGCCGTGGGAGACCCAGTACTTC | TRBJ2-5 | TRBV6-8 | NA | 16 | NA
CASSQLEQYF | TGTGCCAGCAGCCAACTGGAGCAGTACTTC | TRBJ2-7 | TRBV7-9 | NA | 10 | NA
CASSQDVGYEQYF | TGCGCCAGCAGCCAAGATGTGGGTTACGAGCAGTACTTC | TRBJ2-7 | TRBV4-3 | NA | 13 | NA
CASSPSGDTQYF | TGTGCCAGTAGCCCCTCGGGAGATACGCAGTATTTT | TRBJ2-3 | TRBV19 | NA | 12 | NA
CASSFFGGSDEQFF | TGTGCCAGCAGCTTTTTTGGCGGGAGTGATGAGCAGTTCTTC | TRBJ2-1 | TRBV7-6 | NA | 14 | TRBD2
CASSLMGSYEQYF | TGTGCCAGCAGCTTAATGGGCAGCTACGAGCAGTACTTC | TRBJ2-7 | TRBV7-9 | NA | 13 | NA
CAWTAGHNYGYTF | TGTGCCTGGACGGCGGGGCATAACTATGGCTACACCTTC | TRBJ1-2 | TRBV30 | once | 13 | NA
CASSLDRGYYEQYF | TGTGCCAGCAGCTTAGATCGGGGGTACTACGAGCAGTACTTC | TRBJ2-7 | TRBV11-2 | once | 14 | NA
CASSPGGSNYGYTF | TGTGCCAGCAGCCCGGGCGGGTCAAACTATGGCTACACCTTC | TRBJ1-2 | TRBV5-4 | NA | 14 | NA
CASSQSSGTGAGELFF | TGTGCCAGCAGCCAGTCCTCCGGGACTGGCGCTGGGGAGCTGTTTTTT | TRBJ2-2 | TRBV14 | NA | 16 | NA
CASSLDVGSRYEQYF | TGCGCCAGCAGCTTGGATGTGGGCAGCCGTTACGAGCAGTACTTC | TRBJ2-7 | TRBV5-1 | NA | 15 | NA
CATGTGEKLFF | TGTGCCACCGGGACAGGTGAAAAACTGTTTTTT | TRBJ1-4 | TRBV19 | NA | 11 | TRBD1
CASSYSGDTYNEQFF | TGTGCCAGCAGCTATTCAGGAGATACCTACAATGAGCAGTTCTTC | TRBJ2-1 | TRBV5-8 | NA | 15 | NA
CAGGASLVAGGGNEQYF | TGTGCCGGTGGTGCATCCTTAGTAGCGGGAGGAGGGAACGAGCAGTACTTC | TRBJ2-7 | TRBV2 | NA | 17 | TRBD2
CSVEGPSGVYNEQFF | TGCAGCGTTGAAGGTCCTAGCGGAGTTTACAATGAGCAGTTCTTC | TRBJ2-1 | TRBV29-1 | NA | 15 | TRBD2
CASSSYFSYEQYF | TGTGCCAGCAGCTCATATTTCTCCTACGAGCAGTACTTC | TRBJ2-7 | TRBV7-9 | once | 13 | NA
CASFGTTGVETQYF | TGTGCCAGCTTTGGGACCACGGGGGTGGAGACCCAGTACTTC | TRBJ2-5 | TRBV2 | once | 14 | NA
CASSSSLLAGRTDTQYF | TGTGCCAGCAGTTCAAGCCTACTAGCGGGTAGGACAGATACGCAGTATTTT | TRBJ2-3 | TRBV28 | NA | 17 | TRBD2
CASSLTGYYGYTF | TGTGCCAGCAGTCTGACAGGGTACTATGGCTACACCTTC | TRBJ1-2 | TRBV6-1 | NA | 13 | TRBD1
CASSLVASGSQRERLDF | NA | TRBJ2-5 | TRBV5-4 | NA | 17 | NA
CASSPRLAGAGEGAGELFF | TGTGCCAGCAGCCCCCGACTAGCGGGAGCTGGCGAGGGCGCCGGGGAGCTGTTTTTT | TRBJ2-2 | TRBV13 | NA | 19 | TRBD2
CASSDAGTYEQFF | TGTGCCAGCAGTGACGCGGGGACATATGAGCAGTTCTTC | TRBJ2-1 | TRBV2 | NA | 13 | NA
CASSFISGGPAGNEQYF | TGTGCCAGCAGCTTTATTTCAGGGGGACCAGCCGGGAACGAGCAGTACTTC | TRBJ2-7 | TRBV13 | NA | 17 | TRBD1
CAISESGAGNTIYF | TGTGCCATCAGTGAATCGGGGGCTGGAAACACCATATATTTT | TRBJ1-3 | TRBV10-3 | NA | 14 | NA
CASSLAGDRASLPFRYEQYF | TGTGCCAGCAGCTTAGCGGGGGACAGGGCATCCCTCCCCTTTCGATACGAGCAGTACTTC | TRBJ2-7 | TRBV13 | NA | 20 | TRBD1
CASRKGGGTEAFF | TGTGCCAGCAGAAAGGGGGGGGGAACTGAAGCTTTCTTT | TRBJ1-1 | TRBV6-1 | NA | 13 | NA
CSVETGITTEAFF | TGCAGCGTTGAGACAGGGATAACCACTGAAGCTTTCTTT | TRBJ1-1 | TRBV29-1 | NA | 13 | TRBD1
CASPRRRSQSTDTQYF | TGCGCCAGCCCTCGAAGGCGGAGCCAAAGCACAGATACGCAGTATTTT | TRBJ2-3 | TRBV10-2 | NA | 16 | NA
CASSYDEQFF | TGTGCCAGCAGTTACGATGAGCAGTTCTTC | TRBJ2-1 | TRBV6-6 | few | 10 | NA
CASSFTGGGADTQYF | TGTGCCAGCAGCTTTACAGGGGGCGGGGCAGATACGCAGTATTTT | TRBJ2-3 | TRBV7-3 | NA | 15 | TRBD1
CASKGTSSTDTQYF | TGTGCCAGCAAGGGGACTAGCTCCACAGATACGCAGTATTTT | TRBJ2-3 | TRBV13 | NA | 14 | TRBD2
CASSPESGANEKLFF | TGTGCCAGCAGCCCCGAATCGGGGGCTAATGAAAAACTGTTTTTT | TRBJ1-4 | TRBV9 | few | 15 | NA
CASSPDGIEQYF | TGTGCCAGCTCACCGGACGGGATCGAGCAGTACTTC | TRBJ2-7 | TRBV18 | NA | 12 | NA
CASSSGQGTYEQYF | TGTGCCAGCAGCTCAGGACAGGGGACCTACGAGCAGTACTTC | TRBJ2-7 | TRBV11-2 | NA | 14 | TRBD1
CASSEWRGLNTEAFF | TGTGCCAGCAGTGAATGGAGGGGTTTGAACACTGAAGCTTTCTTT | TRBJ1-1 | TRBV6-1 | NA | 15 | NA
CASSPSGQVAEQFF | TGCGCCAGCAGCCCGTCGGGACAGGTCGCTGAGCAGTTCTTC | TRBJ2-1 | TRBV4-3 | NA | 14 | TRBD1
CAWEDWSKSTDTQYF | TGTGCCTGGGAAGACTGGTCTAAAAGCACAGATACGCAGTATTTT | TRBJ2-3 | TRBV30 | NA | 15 | NA
CASSLAGTGHYEQYF | TGTGCCAGCAGTTTAGCCGGGACAGGGCACTACGAGCAGTACTTC | TRBJ2-7 | TRBV27 | NA | 15 | TRBD1
CASSQGGAGPNTGELFF | TGCGCCAGCAGCCAAGGTGGGGCCGGGCCGAACACCGGGGAGCTGTTTTTT | TRBJ2-2 | TRBV4-1 | NA | 17 | NA
CASSLIEGETQYF | TGTGCCAGCAGTTTAATAGAGGGAGAGACCCAGTACTTC | TRBJ2-5 | TRBV27 | once | 13 | NA
CASSLDGGTQYF | TGCGCCAGCAGCTTGGACGGTGGGACCCAGTACTTC | TRBJ2-5 | TRBV5-1 | NA | 12 | NA
CASSPGQLYEQYF | TGTGCCAGCAGTCCGGGACAGCTTTACGAGCAGTACTTC | TRBJ2-7 | TRBV27 | NA | 13 | TRBD1
CASSGQVRLNEQYF | TGTGCCAGCAGTGGACAGGTTCGGCTGAACGAGCAGTACTTC | TRBJ2-7 | TRBV27 | NA | 14 | TRBD1
CASSFRPGAPETQYF | TGTGCCAGCAGCTTCCGGCCAGGGGCGCCGGAGACCCAGTACTTC | TRBJ2-5 | TRBV11-2 | NA | 15 | NA
CASSTGTLAGANVLTF | TGTGCCAGCAGCACCGGGACATTAGCTGGGGCCAACGTCCTGACTTTC | TRBJ2-6 | TRBV2 | NA | 16 | NA
CASSLMGSSYEQYF | TGTGCCAGCAGCTTAATGGGGAGCTCCTACGAGCAGTACTTC | TRBJ2-7 | TRBV7-8 | NA | 14 | NA
CASSPQVAGHNEQFF | TGTGCCAGCAGCCCTCAGGTAGCGGGCCACAATGAGCAGTTCTTC | TRBJ2-1 | TRBV7-6 | NA | 15 | TRBD2
CASSLFGQGYEQYF | TGCGCCAGCAGCTTGTTTGGACAGGGGTACGAGCAGTACTTC | TRBJ2-7 | TRBV5-1 | NA | 14 | TRBD1
CASSPFPATDTQYF | TGTGCCAGCAGCCCCTTCCCGGCCACAGATACGCAGTATTTT | TRBJ2-3 | TRBV9 | once | 14 | NA
CASSWGTGETYEQYF | TGTGCCAGCAGCTGGGGGACGGGGGAAACCTACGAGCAGTACTTC | TRBJ2-7 | TRBV5-4 | NA | 15 | NA
CASIEGAYNEQFF | TGTGCCAGCATTGAGGGCGCCTACAATGAGCAGTTCTTC | TRBJ2-1 | TRBV6-1 | NA | 13 | NA